Listed below are T cell receptor beta chains from one sample, sequenced in a study of cytomegalovirus exposure and HLA in healthy donors. TCRdb's copy holds only in-frame clones and misses some; the assay was immunoSEQ multiplex PCR. The data hold about 160,000 clones, with approximately 86% observed a single time. Material: PBMCs. The receptors shown here come from a woman aged 18-29 years in good health and CMV-seronegative. CDR3s include the opening cysteine and the closing phenylalanine or tryptophan. Each record gives: D gene, J gene, clone size, V gene, CDR3 protein, CDR3 DNA. The D gene is left open where the match is weak. Size values are once, few and many counts, or a class for expanded clones, and some rows have none.

>TRBD1|TRBJ2-1|.|TRBV27
CASSPGTEYNEQFF
TGTGCCAGCAGTCCCGGGACAGAATACAATGAGCAGTTCTTC
>.|TRBJ2-2|.|TRBV2
CASKKNVLNINSRDTGELFF
TGTGCCAGCAAAAAAAACGTCCTCAACATAAATAGCCGAGACACCGGGGAGCTGTTTTTT
>.|TRBJ2-3|.|TRBV5-1
CASSGLPQGTDTQYF
TGCGCCAGCAGCGGTTTACCTCAGGGCACAGATACGCAGTATTTT
>.|TRBJ2-7|.|TRBV7-8
CASSPRPAGNEQYF
TGTGCCAGCAGCCCAAGACCTGCAGGGAACGAGCAGTACTTC
>.|TRBJ2-7|.|TRBV6-1
CASSARGLLGQYF
TGTGCCAGCAGTGCAAGGGGGTTGCTTGGGCAGTACTTC
>TRBD1|TRBJ2-7|.|TRBV2
CASSTRQGPTYEQYF
TGTGCCAGCAGTACTCGACAGGGACCAACCTACGAGCAGTACTTC
>.|TRBJ2-7|.|TRBV6-5
CASSAPGMAAYEQYF
TGTGCCAGCAGTGCACCCGGGATGGCTGCCTACGAGCAGTACTTC
>.|TRBJ2-7|.|TRBV15
CATSSRAGGFYEQYF
TGTGCCACCAGCAGCCGGGCAGGAGGCTTCTACGAGCAGTACTTC
>TRBD1|TRBJ2-7|.|TRBV27
CASWDRGRYEQYF
TGTGCCAGCTGGGACAGGGGACGTTACGAGCAGTACTTC
>TRBD2|TRBJ2-7|.|TRBV4-3
CASSRWGLAGGDSYEQYF
TGCGCCAGCAGCCGATGGGGACTAGCGGGAGGTGACTCCTACGAGCAGTACTTC
>.|TRBJ1-6|.|TRBV30
CAWSQPRGNNSPLHF
TGTGCCTGGAGTCAACCCCGGGGTAATAATTCACCCCTCCACTTT
>.|TRBJ1-1|few|TRBV10-1
CASSPRLNTEAFF
TGCGCCAGCAGTCCCAGGTTGAACACTGAAGCTTTCTTT
>.|TRBJ2-1|many|TRBV6-4
CASSDSAGSYNEQFF
TGTGCCAGCAGTGACTCAGCGGGCTCCTACAATGAGCAGTTCTTC
>TRBD1|TRBJ2-7|.|TRBV18
CASSPQRDSDYEQYF
TGTGCCAGCTCTCCCCAGAGGGACAGTGACTACGAGCAGTACTTC
>.|TRBJ1-3|.|TRBV19
CASSITGSSGNTIYF
TGTGCCAGTAGTATCACAGGGAGCTCTGGAAACACCATATATTTT
>.|TRBJ1-1|once|TRBV6-1
CASSFRTENTEAFF
TGTGCCAGCAGTTTCCGGACAGAGAACACTGAAGCTTTCTTT
>.|TRBJ1-1|few|TRBV7-9
CASSSRTEAFF
TGTGCCAGCAGTTCCCGCACTGAAGCTTTCTTT
>TRBD1|TRBJ1-2|.|TRBV15
CATSRDQGAPVGYTF
TGTGCCACCAGCAGAGATCAGGGGGCGCCGGTTGGCTACACCTTC
>TRBD1|TRBJ1-2|.|TRBV2
CASSARQGGSYGYTF
TGTGCCAGCAGCGCAAGACAGGGAGGATCCTATGGCTACACCTTC
>TRBD2|TRBJ2-7|.|TRBV6-1
CASSVLAGGSREQYF
TGTGCCAGCAGTGTTTTAGCGGGAGGATCGCGCGAGCAGTACTTC
>.|TRBJ2-7|.|TRBV14
CASSLGQPNSYEQYF
TGTGCCAGCAGCCTGGGACAACCGAACTCCTACGAGCAGTACTTC
>.|TRBJ1-1|.|TRBV19
CASEQGSMNTEAFF
TGTGCCAGTGAGCAGGGGTCGATGAACACTGAAGCTTTCTTT
>.|TRBJ2-7|.|TRBV10-3
CAISDSGTGRTYEQYF
TGTGCCATCAGTGATAGCGGGACAGGGAGGACCTACGAGCAGTACTTC
>TRBD1|TRBJ1-5|.|TRBV18
CASSLGTGNNQPQHF
TGTGCCAGCTCACTGGGGACAGGGAACAATCAGCCCCAGCATTTT
>.|TRBJ2-7|.|TRBV18
CASSPRTETYEQYF
TGTGCCAGCTCACCCCGGACAGAGACCTACGAGCAGTACTTC
>.|TRBJ1-4|once|TRBV6-6
CASSEGPGSREKLFF
TGTGCCAGCAGCGAGGGCCCCGGGAGTCGAGAAAAACTGTTTTTT
>.|TRBJ1-2|.|TRBV5-1
CASSLAAGVSNYGYTF
TGCGCCAGCAGCTTGGCGGCCGGGGTCTCTAACTATGGCTACACCTTC
>.|TRBJ2-3|once|TRBV7-9
CASSLSSTDTQYF
TGTGCCAGCAGCTTGTCGTCCACAGATACGCAGTATTTT
>.|TRBJ2-1|.|TRBV6-6
CASGEQGSYNEQFF
TGTGCCAGCGGAGAACAGGGCTCCTACAATGAGCAGTTCTTC
>.|TRBJ2-7|.|TRBV6-1
CASSRTTSYEQYF
TGTGCCAGCAGTCGGACTACCTCCTACGAGCAGTACTTC
>TRBD2|TRBJ2-3|.|TRBV5-1
CASSLGTSGKSTDTQYF
TGCGCCAGCAGCTTGGGGACTAGCGGGAAAAGCACAGATACGCAGTATTTT
>.|TRBJ1-1|.|TRBV7-3
CASSLQANTEAFF
TGTGCCAGCAGCTTACAGGCGAACACTGAAGCTTTCTTT
>TRBD2|TRBJ2-7|.|TRBV28
CASSPLAGGSYEQYF
TGTGCCAGCAGTCCTCTAGCGGGTGGTTCCTACGAGCAGTACTTC
>.|TRBJ1-1|.|TRBV29-1
CSVETGQEAFF
TGCAGCGTTGAAACAGGGCAGGAAGCTTTCTTT
>TRBD1|TRBJ1-2|.|TRBV5-4
CASSLPSRDRGGGYTF
TGTGCCAGCAGCTTGCCATCCCGGGACAGGGGCGGAGGCTACACCTTC
>.|TRBJ1-1|.|TRBV18
CASSREDLNTEAFF
TGTGCCAGCTCACGCGAGGATTTGAACACTGAAGCTTTCTTT
>.|TRBJ2-1|.|TRBV19
CASSYDSEHNEQFF
TGTGCCAGTAGCTATGACAGTGAACACAATGAGCAGTTCTTC
>.|TRBJ1-2|.|TRBV12-5
CASGSTEFYGYTF
TGTGCTAGTGGTTCTACAGAATTCTATGGCTACACCTTC
>.|TRBJ1-1|.|TRBV5-1
CASSSLAGDTEAFF
TGCGCCAGCAGCTCGCTCGCGGGGGACACTGAAGCTTTCTTT
>TRBD2|TRBJ2-1|.|TRBV6-4
CASSVAGEGNEQFF
TGTGCCAGCAGTGTAGCGGGAGAGGGCAATGAGCAGTTCTTC
>.|TRBJ2-6|.|TRBV14
CASSRPGSGANVLTF
TGTGCCAGCAGCCGACCAGGGTCCGGGGCCAACGTCCTGACTTTC
>TRBD1|TRBJ1-2|.|TRBV27
CASSLSIGDSYGYTF
TGTGCCAGCAGTTTATCGATAGGGGACAGCTATGGCTACACCTTC
>TRBD1|TRBJ1-1|.|TRBV7-3
CASSSVQGSVDTEAFF
TGTGCCAGCAGCTCGGTACAGGGGAGTGTCGACACTGAAGCTTTCTTT
>.|TRBJ1-2|.|TRBV15
CATSRDPQGNYGYTF
TGTGCCACCAGCAGAGATCCCCAGGGCAACTATGGCTACACCTTC
>TRBD2|TRBJ2-3|.|TRBV5-4
CASSLSFAGGMADTQYF
TGTGCCAGCAGCTTGTCTTTTGCGGGGGGAATGGCAGATACGCAGTATTTT
>TRBD1|TRBJ2-1|.|TRBV4-1
CASSQEGTGINEQFF
TGCGCCAGCAGCCAAGAGGGGACAGGGATCAATGAGCAGTTCTTC
>.|TRBJ1-1|.|TRBV27
CASGGGAWNTEAFF
TGTGCCAGCGGCGGAGGGGCTTGGAACACTGAAGCTTTCTTT
>.|TRBJ1-1|.|TRBV5-1
CASSLGGPTEAFF
TGCGCCAGCAGCTTGGGGGGGCCCACTGAAGCTTTCTTT
>.|TRBJ2-7|.|TRBV29-1
CSVEGLAAGEQYF
TGCAGCGTTGAAGGGCTCGCCGCTGGCGAGCAGTACTTC
>.|TRBJ1-2|.|TRBV10-2
CASSVRESYGYTF
TGCGCCAGCAGTGTACGGGAGAGCTATGGCTACACCTTC
>TRBD2|TRBJ2-2|.|TRBV5-6
CASSLAGRANTGELFF
TGTGCCAGCAGCTTGGCCGGGAGGGCTAACACCGGGGAGCTGTTTTTT
>.|TRBJ2-7|.|TRBV11-2
CASSQSLALDF
TGTGCCAGCAGCCAAAGCCTTGCTCTGGACTTC
>.|TRBJ1-1|.|TRBV6-6
CASTPRGPNTEAFF
TGTGCCAGCACCCCGCGGGGGCCTAACACTGAAGCTTTCTTT